Following are 27 T cell receptor beta chains from one sample sequenced in a study of T cell repertoires in cytomegalovirus infection. No antigen has been assigned to these receptors. TCRdb ran MiXCR on the reads and lists one entry per CDR3 protein. The repertoire holds more than 300,000 distinct CDR3 sequences, with roughly 36% as singletons. The input for sequencing was cultured PBMCs, taken from culture after CMV antigen stimulation. These receptors were obtained from a human donor in good health (CMV status not recorded). Some clones in this sample may be carry-over from other donors' samples.

This clonotype has a handful of counts. The chain combines TRBV24-1 with TRBJ2-5; 9 bases map to TRBD2. CDR3 size: 18 residues. Germline CDR1 is KGHDR and CDR2 is SFDVKD. The junction had 12 bases not matched to a gene; V was cut back by 2 bases and J by 3 bases. CDR3 sequence (DNA): TGTGCCACCAGTGATTCGGGCCCCATAGCGGGAGTGGAAGAGACCCAGTACTTC. As protein: CATSDSGPIAGVEETQYF.

This clonotype was counted only a few times. The J gene is TRBJ1-1, the V gene TRBV12-3 or TRBV12-4, with D maybe TRBD1 (5 bases). The CDR3 has 16 residues. V lost 1 base to trimming and J lost 2 bases, with 14 bases between them. The CDR3 DNA is TGTGCCAGCAGTTTAGGTGAGAGAGGGGCAAACACTGAAGCTTTCTTT. Protein: CASSLGERGANTEAFF.

V and J are TRBV12-5 and TRBJ1-1, with a possible D match to TRBD1 (5 bases). The V and J ends lost 5 bases and 5 bases respectively, with 12 bases between them. This CDR3 region has 13 residues. Germline CDR1 reads LGHNT; CDR2 reads FRNRAP. The CDR3 region has the DNA TGTGCTAGTGGTAAGGGGATGGGGACTGAAGCTTTCTTT. Translation: CASGKGMGTEAFF. Using reference TRBV12-5 and TRBJ1-1 for the parts outside the CDR3, the full variable domain is DARVTQTPRHKVTEMGQEVTMRCQPILGHNTVFWYRQTMMQGLELLAYFRNRAPLDDSGMPKDRFSAEMPDATLATLKIQPSEPRDSAVYFCASGKGMGTEAFFGQGTRLTVV.

The chain is built from TRBV4-3 and TRBJ1-5, with D maybe TRBD1 (5 bases). From germline, CDR1 is LGHNA and CDR2 YSLEER. The CDR3 runs to 14 residues. Trimming removed 3 bases at V and 2 bases at J, with 8 bases between. For the CDR3, the DNA is TGCGCCAGCAGCCACCCGGGACGCAATCAGCCCCAGCATTTT. Residues: CASSHPGRNQPQHF.

The gene calls are TRBV7-8 and TRBJ2-3; 10 bases match TRBD1. CDR1 is SGHVS and CDR2 is FQNEAQ in the germline V gene. The CDR3 has 15 residues. V was pared by 5 bases and J by 2 bases, with 4 bases of the junction left unmatched. CDR3 bases: TGTGCCAGCAGCCAGGACAGGGGGTTCACAGATACGCAGTATTTT. Its protein product is CASSQDRGFTDTQYF.

V is TRBV4-2 and J is TRBJ2-2; no clear D. CDR3 length equals 15 residues. V lost 4 bases to trimming and J lost 1 base, with 10 bases between them. The germline V gene encodes CDR1 LGHNA and CDR2 YNFKEQ. The CDR3 DNA sequence: TGTGCCAGCAGCCGAACCTGGGAGAACACCGGGGAGCTGTTTTTT. This codes for CASSRTWENTGELFF.

This clonotype came up many times. The J gene is TRBJ2-3, the V gene TRBV12-3 or TRBV12-4, with 9 positions matching TRBD2. The CDR3 has 14 residues. V gave up 4 bases and J gave up 2 bases; unmatched junction bases: 1. CDR3 bases: TGTGCCAGCAGTTCGGGACTAGCCACAGATACGCAGTATTTT. Amino acid sequence: CASSSGLATDTQYF.

The chain carries TRBV5-5 and TRBJ1-1; no definite D call. Germline CDR1 and CDR2: SGHKS and YYEKEE (reference sequence). V shed 3 bases and J shed 6 bases, with 12 bases lying between them. This CDR3 comprises 13 residues. For the CDR3, the DNA is TGTGCCAGCAGCTCGGTGGCGGGCGCTGAAGCTTTCTTT. It yields the protein CASSSVAGAEAFF. Using reference TRBV5-5 and TRBJ1-1 for the parts outside the CDR3, the full variable domain is DAGVTQSPTHLIKTRGQQVTLRCSPISGHKSVSWYQQVLGQGPQFIFQYYEKEERGRGNFPDRFSARQFPNYSSELNVNALLLGDSALYLCASSSVAGAEAFFGQGTRLTVV.

The gene calls are TRBV19 and TRBJ2-3; D is undetermined. The CDR3 is 14 residues long. Germline V gives CDR1 LNHDA, CDR2 SQIVND (reference sequence). V lost 3 bases and J 1 base, leaving 8 bases between the germline ends. The CDR3 coding sequence is TGTGCCAGTAGTATTAGTGGGGGCACAGATACGCAGTATTTT. This sequence encodes CASSISGGTDTQYF.

This clonotype has a handful of counts. The V and J genes are TRBV6-1 and TRBJ2-5; 8 nucleotides align to TRBD2. The CDR3 is 18 amino acids. V gave up 6 bases and J gave up 4 bases; unmatched junction bases: 19. CDR1 and CDR2 (germline): MNHNS, SASEGT. DNA of the CDR3: TGTGCCAGCAGCGCTACCCATCCATGGAGCGGGAGACGAGAGACCCAGTACTTC. Amino acid sequence: CASSATHPWSGRRETQYF.

This clonotype was counted many times. J is TRBJ2-1 and V is TRBV6-2 or TRBV6-3; TRBD1 might be the D (5 bases). V was shortened by 6 bases and J by 9 bases, with 24 bases between the two germline ends. Germline assignment: CDR1 MNHEY and CDR2 SVGEGT. CDR3 length: 16 residues. The CDR3 region has the DNA TGTGCCAGCAGCCCTAGGCCGGGTCCGTTTAGGGGTGAGCAGTTCTTC. Protein: CASSPRPGPFRGEQFF.

The rearrangement joins TRBV20-1 to TRBJ1-5; TRBD1 agrees at 7 bases. Germline loops: CDR1 DFQATT, CDR2 SNEGSKA (reference sequence). J was trimmed by 2 bases and V by 1 base; bases with no gene match: 20. The CDR3 covers 20 residues. The CDR3 loop is CSARAWFETGSNLGNQPQHF. The CDR3 bases are TGCAGTGCTAGAGCGTGGTTTGAGACAGGGAGTAATCTTGGCAATCAGCCCCAGCATTTT.

V gene TRBV6-6 combines with J gene TRBJ2-5, with 14 bases identical to TRBD2. CDR1 MNHNY and CDR2 SVGAGI come from the germline V gene (reference sequence). This CDR3 spans 16 amino acids. V lost 6 bases and J lost 0; bases outside the gene matches: 3. CDR3: CASSRTSGRYQETQYF. The CDR3 coding sequence is TGTGCCAGCAGCCGGACTAGCGGGAGGTACCAAGAGACCCAGTACTTC.

The chain uses TRBV4-1 and TRBJ1-6, with D possibly being TRBD1 (6 bases). Trimming stripped 0 bases from V and 11 bases from J, with 14 bases between. Germline V gives CDR1 MGHRA, CDR2 YSYEKL. The CDR3 has 15 amino acids. The CDR3 loop reads CASSQEGRGRTPLHF. In DNA, the CDR3 is TGCGCCAGCAGCCAAGAGGGGCGGGGGCGCACACCCCTCCACTTT.

The V call is TRBV27, the J call TRBJ2-2; the D gene is possibly TRBD1 (7 bases). Trimming removed 3 bases from V and 6 bases from J, with 17 bases in between. The CDR3 totals 16 residues. Germline lookup yields CDR1 MNHEY and CDR2 SMNVEV (reference sequence). CDR3 protein: CASSFSAGQRAGELFF. CDR3 bases: TGTGCCAGCAGTTTTTCCGCGGGACAGAGGGCCGGGGAGCTGTTTTTT.

This clonotype has a count of ten or more. This chain links TRBV12-3 or TRBV12-4 with TRBJ2-3; D is uncertain. The CDR3 has 15 residues. Trimming stripped 3 bases from V and 2 bases from J, with 12 bases between. For the CDR3, the DNA is TGTGCCAGCAGTTTTTACCAATCCCCCACAGATACGCAGTATTTT. Residues: CASSFYQSPTDTQYF.

Details on this clonotype: Being one base from a much bigger clone, this may be a read error. The rearrangement joins TRBV7-2 to TRBJ2-3; maybe TRBD2 (5 bases). The CDR3 runs to 14 residues. Germline CDR1 and CDR2: SGHTA and FQGNSA. The V and J ends lost 1 base and 1 base respectively, with 6 bases between them. In DNA form, the CDR3 reads TGTGCCAGCAGCTTAGTGGGAGGCACAGATACGCAGTATTTT. Translation gives CASSLVGGTDTQYF.

In its sample, this clonotype was seen a few times. This rearrangement joins TRBV5-5 to TRBJ1-2; D is uncertain. The CDR3 runs to 12 residues. CDR1 is SGHKS, CDR2 YYEKEE, per germline (reference sequence). The germline V and J ends were trimmed by 1 base and 2 bases, with 3 bases remaining between them. The CDR3, as DNA: TGTGCCAGCAGCTTGATCAACTATGGCTACACCTTC. Its protein product is CASSLINYGYTF.

This chain joins TRBV19 and TRBJ1-1, with D unresolved. The CDR3 is 11 residues long. Germline V gene lookup returns CDR1 LNHDA and CDR2 SQIVND (reference sequence). With 3 bases removed from V and 7 bases from J, the gap between germline ends came to 6 bases. DNA for the CDR3: TGTGCCAGTAGTATTCAGAGTGAAGCTTTCTTT. This gives the protein CASSIQSEAFF.

The V gene is TRBV2, the J gene TRBJ2-2, with 10 bases aligning to TRBD2. Losses at the gene ends were 6 bases for V and 2 bases for J; bases not matched to a gene: 3. The CDR3 is 15 residues long. The germline gives CDR1 SNHLY, CDR2 FYNNEI. The CDR3, as DNA: TGTGCCAGCAGGGTAGCGGGAGGAAACACCGGGGAGCTGTTTTTT. Its translation is CASRVAGGNTGELFF.

This clonotype turned up a few times. The chain links TRBV12-3 or TRBV12-4 to TRBJ2-7; no reliable D call. The V gene lost 6 bases and the J gene lost 4 bases, with 13 bases spanning the gap. The CDR3 extends over 13 amino acids. The CDR3 coding sequence is TGTGCCAGCAGCGACTCCGGCACTTACGAGCAGTACTTC. Its translation is CASSDSGTYEQYF.

The rearrangement joins TRBV27 to TRBJ2-3; TRBD2 agrees at 14 bases. CDR1 and CDR2 (germline): MNHEY, SMNVEV (reference sequence). The V gene end was trimmed by 5 bases and the J gene end by 8 bases; junction bases not matched to a gene: 6. This CDR3 contains 15 residues. CDR3: CASSQTGTSGGTQYF. CDR3 DNA sequence: TGTGCCAGCAGTCAGACCGGGACTAGCGGGGGTACGCAGTATTTT.

V is TRBV7-6 and J is TRBJ2-1; TRBD2 matches 7 bases. J gave up 10 bases and V 5 bases, and 8 bases lay outside the gene matches. This CDR3 region has 13 residues. Per germline, CDR1 SGHVS and CDR2 FNYEAQ. The DNA of the CDR3 is TGTGCCAGCAGCAACCTAGCGGTGCGAGAGCAGTTCTTC. Residues: CASSNLAVREQFF.

Only a few counts were recorded for this clonotype. The chain recombines TRBV19 with TRBJ1-3; no firm D call. The CDR3 is 14 amino acids. Between the trimmed V and J ends, which lost 5 bases and 2 bases, there was a span of 10 bases. Germline V gene lookup returns CDR1 LNHDA and CDR2 SQIVND (reference sequence). The CDR3 protein is CASSPRNTGNTIYF. Written as DNA, the CDR3 is TGTGCCAGTAGTCCCCGCAATACTGGAAACACCATATATTTT. The full variable domain, its missing parts supplied by reference TRBV19 and TRBJ1-3, is DGGITQSPKYLFRKEGQNVTLSCEQNLNHDAMYWYRQDPGQGLRLIYYSQIVNDFQKGDIAEGYSVSREKKESFPLTVTSAQKNPTAFYLCASSPRNTGNTIYFGEGSWLTVV.

This chain connects TRBV11-2 to TRBJ2-3; 8 positions match TRBD2. This CDR3 comprises 14 residues. Germline V gene sequence: CDR1 SGHAT, CDR2 FQNNGV. Germline trimming cut 3 bases from V and 1 base from J; bases unmatched to any gene: 0. CDR3 protein: CASSLREGTDTQYF. Here the CDR3 DNA reads TGTGCCAGCAGCTTGCGGGAGGGCACAGATACGCAGTATTTT.

V gene TRBV19 combines with J gene TRBJ2-7, with 8 bases fitting TRBD2. Trimming took 5 bases from V and 9 from J; bases not matched to a gene: 9. CDR3 length: 13 residues. The germline CDR1 and CDR2 sequences are LNHDA and SQIVND (reference sequence). The CDR3 loop is CASSLRGSGVQYV. The CDR3 nucleotides are TGTGCCAGTAGTCTCCGCGGTAGCGGGGTGCAGTACGTC.

The CDR3 DNA reads as TGTGCCAGTACCCCCAGGGATAACACAGATACGCAGTATTTT. This translates into CASTPRDNTDTQYF. The J gene is TRBJ2-3, the V gene TRBV19, with a weak D call TRBD1 (5 bases). The length of the CDR3 is 14 residues. The germline V and J ends were trimmed by 7 bases and 2 bases, with 13 bases remaining between them. Germline-derived CDR1 and CDR2 are LNHDA and SQIVND (reference sequence). The whole variable domain, remainder taken from reference TRBV19 and TRBJ2-3, is DGGITQSPKYLFRKEGQNVTLSCEQNLNHDAMYWYRQDPGQGLRLIYYSQIVNDFQKGDIAEGYSVSREKKESFPLTVTSAQKNPTAFYLCASTPRDNTDTQYFGPGTRLTVL.